Sequencing of this T cell receptor beta chain was carried out in a study of blood T cell repertoires in COVID-19. Germline assignment: CDR1 MNHNS and CDR2 SASEGT. The V gene end was trimmed by 0 bases and the J gene end by 4 bases; junction bases not matched to a gene: 6. CDR3 length: 16 amino acids. Assay used: immunoSEQ multiplex PCR; TCRdb lists only in-frame clones, some missing. The data contain fewer than 400,000 clones, 88% of them singletons. The V and J genes are TRBV6-1 and TRBJ2-7, with TRBD2 identical over 10 bases. The sample consisted of PBMCs or T cells enriched from blood (not recorded which). This clonotype originated in a man aged 25-40 years who had recovered from COVID-19. The CDR3 nucleotides are TGTGCCAGCAGTGAAGCGAGGACTAGCGGACTTTACGAGCAGTACTTC. It encodes CASSEARTSGLYEQYF.